One and the same sample provided the 22 T cell receptor beta chains below, sequenced in a study of blood T cell repertoires in COVID-19. Sequencing was performed with immunoSEQ multiplex PCR; in TCRdb, only in-frame clones are kept and a portion is missing. The sample lists fewer than 150,000 clones, approximately 84% occurring once. The sample comprised peripheral blood. These receptor sequences come from a human donor in a cohort sampled during active COVID-19.

The chain uses TRBV14 and TRBJ2-3; perhaps TRBD2 as D (5 bases). Germline V gives CDR1 SGHDN, CDR2 FVKESK. Trimming cost V 5 bases and J 8 bases, with 14 bases left between them. CDR3 length: 13 amino acids. CDR3 loop: CASSKLAPATQYF. CDR3 coding DNA: TGTGCCAGCAGCAAGCTAGCACCGGCTACGCAGTATTTT. The complete variable domain, with remaining parts taken from reference TRBV14 and TRBJ2-3, reads EAGVTQFPSHSVIEKGQTVTLRCDPISGHDNLYWYRRVMGKEIKFLLHFVKESKQDESGMPNNRFLAERTGGTYSTLKVQPAELEDSGVYFCASSKLAPATQYFGPGTRLTVL.

V gene TRBV5-4 combines with J gene TRBJ2-1, with TRBD1 as a possible D gene (6 bases). This CDR3 contains 18 residues. V lost 0 bases, J lost 0 bases, and 16 bases lay in between. CDR1 and CDR2 (germline): SGHNT, YYREEE (reference sequence). The DNA for the CDR3 is TGTGCCAGCAGCTTGGGAGGGCCTACAGGGTTCTCCTACAATGAGCAGTTCTTC. Residues: CASSLGGPTGFSYNEQFF.

Only a few counts were recorded for this clone. The chain combines TRBV19 with TRBJ2-3; TRBD2 agrees at 14 bases. V lost 5 bases to trimming and J lost 10 bases; unmatched junction nucleotides: 8. The CDR3 spans 15 residues. Germline V gene lookup returns CDR1 LNHDA and CDR2 SQIVND (reference sequence). The CDR3 is CASSGGLAGVTAQYF. CDR3 bases: TGTGCCAGTAGTGGGGGACTAGCGGGGGTTACCGCGCAGTATTTT.

J is TRBJ1-3 and V is TRBV18, with D perhaps matching TRBD1 (6 bases). V was trimmed by 5 bases and J by 0 bases, leaving 11 bases between them. Germline CDR1 KGHSH, CDR2 LQKENI. The CDR3 totals 15 residues. CDR3 bases: TGTGCCAGCTCAGCAGGACAGTCCTCTGGAAACACCATATATTTT. This gives the protein CASSAGQSSGNTIYF.

This chain uses TRBV6-5 with TRBJ1-4, with 7 nucleotides matching TRBD1. Trimming at V came to 6 bases and at J to 7 bases, leaving 5 bases not matched to a gene. The germline V gene has CDR1 MNHEY and CDR2 SVGAGI. This CDR3 is built from 13 residues. The CDR3 coding sequence is TGTGCCAGCAGGACAGGGATAACTGAAAAACTGTTTTTT. It translates to CASRTGITEKLFF.

This chain joins TRBV4-2 and TRBJ2-2; TRBD1 agrees at 7 bases. The CDR3 extends over 17 amino acids. CDR1 is LGHNA, CDR2 YNFKEQ, per germline. Losses at the gene ends were 1 base for V and 4 bases for J; bases not matched to a gene: 9. CDR3 amino acids: CASSQAERQGATGELFF. The DNA for the CDR3 is TGTGCCAGCAGCCAAGCTGAGAGACAGGGAGCCACCGGGGAGCTGTTTTTT.

The DNA of the CDR3 is TGTGCCAGCAGTGACGGGGGGTTTAATGAAAAACTGTTTTTT. The encoded protein is CASSDGGFNEKLFF. The rearrangement links TRBV2 to TRBJ1-4, with D possibly being TRBD1 (5 bases). The CDR3 is 14 residues long. CDR1 and CDR2 from the germline V gene are SNHLY and FYNNEI. V dropped 3 bases and J dropped 4 bases, with 9 bases sitting between them. Variable domain in full (rest from reference TRBV2 and TRBJ1-4): EPEVTQTPSHQVTQMGQEVILRCVPISNHLYFYWYRQILGQKVEFLVSFYNNEISEKSEIFDDQFSVERPDGSNFTLKIRSTKLEDSAMYFCASSDGGFNEKLFFGSGTQLSVL.

The genes are TRBV18 and TRBJ2-1; TRBD2 might be the D (6 bases). Looked up from germline, CDR1 is KGHSH and CDR2 is LQKENI. The CDR3 is 16 amino acids. Trimming cost V 3 bases and J 3 bases, with 15 bases left between them. The CDR3 sequence is CASSPSGVSGYNEQFF. The CDR3 nucleotides are TGTGCCAGCTCACCCTCCGGAGTTAGCGGCTACAATGAGCAGTTCTTC. Complete variable domain (other parts from reference TRBV18 and TRBJ2-1): NAGVMQNPRHLVRRRGQEARLRCSPMKGHSHVYWYRQLPEEGLKFMVYLQKENIIDESGMPKERFSAEFPKEGPSILRIQQVVRGDSAAYFCASSPSGVSGYNEQFFGPGTRLTVL.

The chain is built from TRBV20-1 and TRBJ2-5, with D perhaps matching TRBD2 (5 bases). CDR1 is DFQATT, CDR2 SNEGSKA, per germline (reference sequence). The CDR3 sequence is 11 residues long. The CDR3 loop reads CSLDLQETQYF. In nucleotides, the CDR3 is TGCAGCTTGGACTTACAAGAGACCCAGTACTTC.

The J gene is TRBJ2-3, the V gene TRBV9, with a weak D call TRBD2 (6 bases). The length of the CDR3 is 14 residues. Germline V gene sequence: CDR1 SGDLS, CDR2 YYNGEE. Trimming shortened V by 0 bases and J by 6 bases, and 11 bases separated the two germline ends. CDR3 sequence reads: CASSVEPSGDTQYF. CDR3 bases: TGTGCCAGCAGCGTAGAGCCAAGCGGGGATACGCAGTATTTT.

The chain recombines TRBV4-1 with TRBJ2-7, with TRBD1 identical over 8 bases. Trimming cost V 5 bases and J 0 bases; bases outside gene matches: 9. CDR3 size: 16 residues. Germline-derived CDR1 and CDR2 are MGHRA and YSYEKL. CDR3 residues: CASSLDRDRSSYEQYF. CDR3 DNA: TGCGCCAGCAGCTTGGACAGGGATCGAAGCTCCTACGAGCAGTACTTC.

The J gene is TRBJ2-3, the V gene TRBV4-1; D is perhaps TRBD2 (5 bases). V was cut by 4 bases and J by 0 bases, with 14 bases left in between. Germline V lookup: CDR1 MGHRA, CDR2 YSYEKL. The CDR3 has 16 residues. CDR3 bases: TGCGCCAGCAGCCCGCGTCTGGGGAGTAGCACAGATACGCAGTATTTT. Protein sequence: CASSPRLGSSTDTQYF.

This clone was seen only a few times. Written as DNA, the CDR3 is TGTGCCAGCATTCCTCACAGGGTATTACAAGAGACCCAGTACTTC. It translates to CASIPHRVLQETQYF. The chain is built from TRBV7-8 and TRBJ2-5; perhaps TRBD1 as D (6 bases). The CDR3 spans 15 residues. The germline gives CDR1 SGHVS, CDR2 FQNEAQ. Deletions cut 7 bases from V and 2 bases from J, with 17 bases between.

The chain combines TRBV2 with TRBJ2-2; D might be TRBD2 (5 bases). Germline V gene lookup returns CDR1 SNHLY and CDR2 FYNNEI. The V and J ends lost 2 bases and 6 bases respectively, with 10 bases between them. The CDR3 is 14 amino acids. The chain's CDR3 is CASSELATAGELFF. The CDR3 nucleotides are TGTGCCAGCAGTGAACTAGCTACCGCCGGGGAGCTGTTTTTT.

The count of this clone is one. The rearrangement uses TRBV7-2 and TRBJ1-6; 10 nucleotides line up with TRBD1. This CDR3 region has 15 residues. Trimming took 5 bases from V and 11 from J; bases not matched to a gene: 9. CDR1 and CDR2 from the germline V gene are SGHTA and FQGNSA. CDR3 in DNA: TGTGCCAGCAGCCGCCAGACAGGGGGCAGGGCACCCCTCCACTTT. This encodes CASSRQTGGRAPLHF.

The chain couples TRBV19 to TRBJ1-5; TRBD1 aligns across 8 bases. The germline CDR1 and CDR2 sequences are LNHDA and SQIVND (reference sequence). CDR3 length: 16 residues. V lost 3 bases to trimming and J lost 7 bases; unmatched junction nucleotides: 11. The CDR3 protein is CASSMEGQALGQPQHF. CDR3 DNA sequence: TGTGCCAGTAGTATGGAGGGACAGGCTTTGGGCCAGCCCCAGCATTTT.

The CDR3 region is CASNEGDREYEQYF. The DNA for the CDR3 is TGTGCCAGCAACGAAGGAGACAGGGAGTACGAGCAGTACTTC. The chain employs TRBV7-9 and TRBJ2-7, with 7 nucleotides matching TRBD1. V was clipped by 7 bases and J by 4 bases; unmatched bases: 10. Germline V lookup: CDR1 SEHNR, CDR2 FQNEAQ (reference sequence). The CDR3 spans 14 residues.

This clone was detected only once. V is TRBV5-1 and J is TRBJ2-3; 12 nucleotides line up with TRBD2. V shed 2 bases and J 2 bases; nucleotides not matched to a gene: 6. Germline CDR1 reads SGHRS; CDR2 reads YFSETQ. This CDR3 comprises 17 residues. The CDR3 DNA reads TGCGCCAGCAGCTTTAGGACTAGCGGGGAAATCACAGATACGCAGTATTTT. Translated: CASSFRTSGEITDTQYF.

Points on this clone: The sample has other DNA sequences that encode this CDR3 too. This rearrangement joins TRBV3-1 (or the pseudogene TRBV3-2) to TRBJ2-5; no firm D call. The V and J ends lost 0 bases and 0 bases respectively, with 11 bases between them. This CDR3 region has 16 residues. The germline gives CDR1 LGHDT, CDR2 YNNKEL (reference sequence). The CDR3 nucleotides read TGTGCCAGCAGCCAAGATCGAACAGACGACCAAGAGACCCAGTACTTC. Residues: CASSQDRTDDQETQYF.

CDR3 amino acids: CASSQDLEGITAKNIQYF. The CDR3 bases are TGCGCCAGCAGCCAAGATTTGGAGGGGATAACGGCCAAAAACATTCAGTACTTC. The genes are TRBV4-1 and TRBJ2-4, with D possibly being TRBD2 (6 bases). Germline values: CDR1 MGHRA, CDR2 YSYEKL. V was clipped by 0 bases and J by 1 base, with 16 bases between them. This CDR3 has 18 residues.

The chain links TRBV7-8 to TRBJ1-3, with D possibly matching TRBD1 (6 bases). The CDR3 is 15 amino acids. Germline assignment: CDR1 SGHVS and CDR2 FQNEAQ. The V gene lost 1 base and the J gene lost 4 bases, with 11 bases spanning the gap. CDR3 sequence: CASSLDGGLGNTIYF. The CDR3 coding sequence is TGTGCCAGCAGCTTAGACGGGGGGCTCGGAAACACCATATATTTT. Full variable domain (missing parts from reference TRBV7-8 and TRBJ1-3): GAGVSQSPRYKVAKRGQDVALRCDPISGHVSLFWYQQALGQGPEFLTYFQNEAQLDKSGLPSDRFFAERPEGSVSTLKIQRTQQEDSAVYLCASSLDGGLGNTIYFGEGSWLTVV.

The J gene is TRBJ2-7, the V gene TRBV15; D might be TRBD1 (6 bases). Deletions cut 1 base from V and 6 bases from J, with 7 bases between. The CDR3 loop spans 12 amino acids. Per the germline V gene, CDR1 is LNHNV and CDR2 is YYDKDF (reference sequence). In nucleotides, the CDR3 is TGTGCCACCAGCAGAGTGACAGGCGAGCAGTACTTC. It yields the protein CATSRVTGEQYF.